This T cell receptor (beta chain) derives from a study of cytomegalovirus exposure and HLA in healthy donors. In its sample, this clone was seen a few times. Its antigen is still unknown. The germline gives CDR1 SNHLY, CDR2 FYNNEI. Losses at the gene ends were 9 bases for V and 4 bases for J; bases not matched to a gene: 8. This CDR3 spans 13 amino acids. Some clones are missing from TCRdb's copy, which holds only in-frame ones; the method was immunoSEQ multiplex PCR. The sample has 150,000 to 200,000 clones, around 88% seen once; the top ten hold approximately 1.5%. Study results and caveats: The authors listed around 150 TCR beta chains as cytomegalovirus-associated. A few CMV-associated chains were confirmed in vitro to be specific for CMV antigens. That first-cohort TCR clusters tended to co-occur in the approximately 110 validation repertoires was found in a later analysis.

The sample comprised PBMCs. This chain joins TRBV2 and TRBJ2-7, with 8 bases identical to TRBD2. The clonotype was recovered from a young woman in good health and CMV-seronegative. CDR3 loop: CARRSGTRYEQYF. CDR3 sequence (DNA): TGTGCCAGGCGTAGCGGGACGAGGTACGAGCAGTACTTC.